These 30 T cell receptor beta chains originate from one sample sequenced in a study of blood T cell repertoires in COVID-19. The data were produced by immunoSEQ multiplex PCR, yet TCRdb's version contains in-frame clones alone and is incomplete. The data show 100,000 to 150,000 clones, 86% seen once. Source material: peripheral blood. The receptors originated from a man between 65 and 80 years old who had recovered from COVID-19.

The chain links TRBV24-1 to TRBJ2-5; 7 nucleotides match TRBD1. The CDR3 sequence is 16 residues long. Per the germline V gene, CDR1 is KGHDR and CDR2 is SFDVKD. J lost 1 base, V lost 4 bases, and 8 bases had no gene match. The CDR3 nucleotides read TGTGCCACCAGTGACCATACCGGGACAGCCCAAGAGACCCAGTACTTC. This encodes CATSDHTGTAQETQYF.

The rearrangement uses TRBV4-1 and TRBJ1-2, with TRBD1 matching over 9 bases. This CDR3 contains 15 residues. J gave up 2 bases and V 0 bases, and 1 base lay outside the gene matches. Germline V gene data show CDR1 as MGHRA and CDR2 as YSYEKL. This CDR3 is CASSQEGTGNYGYTF. CDR3 DNA: TGCGCCAGCAGCCAAGAAGGGACAGGGAACTATGGCTACACCTTC.

The chain combines TRBV28 with TRBJ2-1; D remains ambiguous. From germline, CDR1 is MDHEN and CDR2 SYDVKM. This CDR3 has 14 amino acids. V lost 4 bases and J 6 bases, leaving 13 bases between the germline ends. The DNA for the CDR3 is TGTGCCAGCAGTTCCCCCGACCCGGGCAATGAGCAGTTCTTC. Translation gives CASSSPDPGNEQFF.

This sequence joins TRBV5-1 and TRBJ2-7; D is possibly TRBD2 (5 bases). The CDR3 is 20 amino acids. Looked up from germline, CDR1 is SGHRS and CDR2 is YFSETQ. V was cut by 2 bases and J by 2 bases, with 29 bases left in between. The CDR3 reads CASSFYYGVPTEETAYEQYF. The CDR3 DNA follows: TGCGCCAGCAGCTTTTATTACGGGGTCCCCACAGAAGAAACAGCCTACGAGCAGTACTTC.

The V and J genes are TRBV3-1 (or the pseudogene TRBV3-2) and TRBJ2-1, with TRBD1 identical over 10 bases. The germline CDR1 and CDR2 sequences are LGHDT and YNNKEL (reference sequence). The trim removed 1 base at V and 7 bases at J, leaving 1 base unmatched. The CDR3 runs to 14 residues. CDR3 amino acids: CASSQGTGGNEQFF. As DNA, the CDR3 is TGTGCCAGCAGCCAAGGGACAGGGGGGAATGAGCAGTTCTTC.

The chain has TRBV10-3 and TRBJ2-1; D is perhaps TRBD2 (5 bases). From germline, CDR1 is ENHRY and CDR2 SYGVKD. There are 15 residues in the CDR3. The ends were cut back, 6 bases at V and 6 bases at J, with 18 bases in the middle. The CDR3 sequence: CAISGKTTLSNEQFF. The CDR3 bases are TGTGCCATCAGCGGGAAAACAACTTTATCCAATGAGCAGTTCTTC.

This chain links TRBV6-6 with TRBJ1-5; no definite D call. Germline CDR1 reads MNHNY; CDR2 reads SVGAGI (reference sequence). The V end lost 2 bases, the J end lost 6 bases, and 11 bases lay between the germline ends. CDR3 length: 14 residues. The CDR3, as DNA: TGTGCCAGCAGTTACGCGTCCGGGGTTCAGCCCCAGCATTTT. Translating it yields CASSYASGVQPQHF.

J is TRBJ2-7 and V is TRBV15; 7 nucleotides align to TRBD1. Losses at the gene ends were 5 bases for V and 0 bases for J; bases not matched to a gene: 10. Germline V lookup: CDR1 LNHNV, CDR2 YYDKDF (reference sequence). This CDR3 is built from 16 residues. The CDR3 protein is CATSQTRDRFSYEQYF. The DNA for the CDR3 is TGTGCCACCAGCCAAACCCGGGACAGATTCTCCTACGAGCAGTACTTC.

This clone was seen a single time. The chain carries TRBV7-9 and TRBJ2-2; 10 bases fit TRBD2. Losses at the gene ends were 8 bases for V and 0 bases for J; bases not matched to a gene: 3. The CDR3 is 15 residues long. From germline, CDR1 is SEHNR and CDR2 FQNEAQ (reference sequence). The CDR3 sequence: CASQTSGANTGELFF. CDR3 nucleotide sequence: TGTGCCAGCCAAACTAGCGGGGCGAACACCGGGGAGCTGTTTTTT.

The V call is TRBV20-1, the J call TRBJ2-7, with 11 bases that match TRBD2. Germline V gene data show CDR1 as DFQATT and CDR2 as SNEGSKA (reference sequence). The CDR3 contains 15 residues. V lost 3 bases, J lost 4 bases, and 8 bases stayed unmatched. This chain's CDR3 is CSASLGASGRYEQYF. Written as DNA, the CDR3 is TGCAGTGCTAGTTTAGGTGCTAGCGGGAGGTACGAGCAGTACTTC.

V is TRBV7-9 and J is TRBJ1-2; TRBD1 aligns across 7 bases. This CDR3 has 14 amino acids. The trim removed 4 bases at V and 5 bases at J, leaving 7 bases unmatched. Germline values: CDR1 SEHNR, CDR2 FQNEAQ (reference sequence). CDR3 bases: TGTGCCAGCAGCTCGGGGCAGGGGGTTTATGGCTACACCTTC. Its translation: CASSSGQGVYGYTF.

This clone was counted a few times. This sequence joins TRBV20-1 and TRBJ1-5; 12 bases match TRBD1. Losses at the gene ends were 3 bases for V and 6 bases for J; bases not matched to a gene: 9. The CDR3 runs to 16 residues. Germline lookup yields CDR1 DFQATT and CDR2 SNEGSKA (reference sequence). CDR3 sequence reads: CSASAAGTGGIQPQHF. The CDR3 nucleotides read TGCAGTGCTAGTGCCGCAGGGACAGGGGGCATTCAGCCCCAGCATTTT.

The chain employs TRBV15 and TRBJ1-4; D is perhaps TRBD1 (5 bases). The CDR3 extends over 16 amino acids. Trimming left V 5 bases short and J 4 bases short, with 17 bases between. Germline lookup yields CDR1 LNHNV and CDR2 YYDKDF (reference sequence). The CDR3 DNA sequence: TGTGCCACCAGCTCACCCCGGGGGGGGGATAATGAAAAACTGTTTTTT. Protein: CATSSPRGGDNEKLFF.

This clone was detected once. This chain's CDR3 is CASLRGPGEKLFF. The CDR3 nucleotides are TGCGCCAGCCTACGAGGTCCGGGTGAAAAACTGTTTTTT. The V call is TRBV5-1, the J call TRBJ1-4; D gene unclear. The CDR3 is 13 residues long. V lost 7 bases and J 7 bases, leaving 14 bases between the germline ends. Germline V CDR1 and CDR2: SGHRS, YFSETQ.

The J gene is TRBJ2-1, the V gene TRBV29-1; 12 bases agree with TRBD2. CDR3 size: 13 residues. Per germline, CDR1 SQVTM and CDR2 ANQGSEA. The trim removed 5 bases at V and 6 bases at J, leaving 2 bases unmatched. CDR3 coding DNA: TGCAGCGTTCGGACTAGCGGGGCCAATGAGCAGTTCTTC. This translates into CSVRTSGANEQFF.

CDR3 sequence: CAISESGQRGYTDTQYF. CDR3 nucleotides: TGTGCCATCAGTGAGTCGGGACAGCGGGGGTACACAGATACGCAGTATTTT. This chain connects TRBV10-3 to TRBJ2-3; possibly TRBD2 for D (8 bases). Trimming left V 0 bases short and J 2 bases short, with 15 bases between. This CDR3 comprises 17 residues. Per the germline V gene, CDR1 is ENHRY and CDR2 is SYGVKD.

This chain joins TRBV5-1 and TRBJ2-7; 7 nucleotides agree with TRBD2. Germline values: CDR1 SGHRS, CDR2 YFSETQ. This CDR3 has 18 amino acids. V lost 1 base and J lost 2; bases outside the gene matches: 15. CDR3 nucleotide sequence: TGCGCCAGCAGCTTGTTTTCAGACCAGCGGGGCCTAACCTACGAGCAGTACTTC. Protein product: CASSLFSDQRGLTYEQYF.

The chain has TRBV10-3 and TRBJ1-1; 8 bases fit TRBD1. CDR1 and CDR2 (germline): ENHRY, SYGVKD. The CDR3 has 13 residues. The trim removed 10 bases at V and 4 bases at J, leaving 8 bases unmatched. In nucleotides, the CDR3 is TGTGCCAGCGCGACAGGGGAGGGCACTGAAGCTTTCTTT. It translates to CASATGEGTEAFF.

This clone occurred a few times. V and J are TRBV2 and TRBJ2-2; D gene unclear. The V end was cut by 7 bases, the J end by 3 bases, with 9 bases between. The CDR3 is made up of 13 amino acids. Germline CDR1 reads SNHLY; CDR2 reads FYNNEI. CDR3 residues: CASKPPDTGELFF. The CDR3, as DNA: TGTGCCAGCAAGCCGCCGGACACCGGGGAGCTGTTTTTT.

The chain couples TRBV5-1 to TRBJ2-1; TRBD1 is a possible D gene (6 bases). CDR3 length: 12 residues. The germline CDR1 and CDR2 sequences are SGHRS and YFSETQ. V lost 4 bases and J lost 8, with 10 bases in between. Here the CDR3 reads CASSLQGYEQFF. In DNA, the CDR3 is TGCGCCAGCAGCCTACAGGGCTATGAGCAGTTCTTC.

The CDR3 protein is CASSLGGNYNEQFF. Written as DNA, the CDR3 is TGTGCCAGCAGCTTAGGCGGGAACTACAATGAGCAGTTCTTC. J is TRBJ2-1 and V is TRBV11-2; D is possibly TRBD2 (6 bases). V dropped 1 base and J dropped 3 bases, with 7 bases sitting between them. The CDR3 runs to 14 residues. From germline, CDR1 is SGHAT and CDR2 FQNNGV. Supplemented by reference TRBV11-2 and TRBJ2-1, the full variable domain reads EAGVAQSPRYKIIEKRQSVAFWCNPISGHATLYWYQQILGQGPKLLIQFQNNGVVDDSQLPKDRFSAERLKGVDSTLKIQPAKLEDSAVYLCASSLGGNYNEQFFGPGTRLTVL.

The gene calls are TRBV7-9 and TRBJ1-5, with 9 bases lining up with TRBD1. The V gene end was trimmed by 5 bases and the J gene end by 4 bases; junction bases not matched to a gene: 6. Per germline, CDR1 SEHNR and CDR2 FQNEAQ (reference sequence). The CDR3 loop spans 15 amino acids. The CDR3 DNA is TGTGCCAGCAGCCAGGGACAGGGCAGGAATCAGCCCCAGCATTTT. It yields the protein CASSQGQGRNQPQHF.

The chain has TRBV5-1 and TRBJ2-1, with D maybe TRBD1 (5 bases). This CDR3 spans 13 amino acids. The V gene's germline CDR1 is SGHRS and CDR2 YFSETQ. Between the trimmed V and J ends, which lost 1 base and 12 bases, there was a span of 14 bases. CDR3 sequence: CASSLMGQVGQFF. The CDR3, as DNA: TGCGCCAGCAGCTTGATGGGGCAGGTAGGGCAGTTCTTC.

The chain is built from TRBV5-1 and TRBJ2-1; D is possibly TRBD2 (5 bases). Germline CDR1 and CDR2: SGHRS and YFSETQ. The CDR3 runs 12 residues. Trimming left V 1 base short and J 10 bases short, with 9 bases between. CDR3 nucleotide sequence: TGCGCCAGCAGCTTGTCGGGGAGCGAGCAGTTCTTC. Translated: CASSLSGSEQFF.

The chain's CDR3 is CASSRLAGGTQYF. In nucleotides, the CDR3 is TGTGCCAGTAGTCGACTAGCGGGGGGAACCCAGTACTTC. The chain links TRBV19 to TRBJ2-5; 13 nucleotides line up with TRBD2. The junction had 2 bases not matched to a gene; V was cut back by 5 bases and J by 8 bases. Germline lookup yields CDR1 LNHDA and CDR2 SQIVND (reference sequence). This CDR3 region has 13 residues.

The chain employs TRBV5-1 and TRBJ2-1; D call uncertain. CDR1 is SGHRS, CDR2 YFSETQ, per germline. The CDR3 covers 13 residues. Deletions cut 4 bases from V and 3 bases from J, with 8 bases between. In nucleotides, the CDR3 is TGCGCCAGCAGCCCAGACAACTACAATGAGCAGTTCTTC. Translating gives CASSPDNYNEQFF.

The chain has TRBV6-5 and TRBJ2-7; D gene uncertain. Germline V gives CDR1 MNHEY, CDR2 SVGAGI. This CDR3 comprises 14 residues. V was shortened by 0 bases and J by 1 base, with 7 bases between the two germline ends. CDR3 in DNA: TGTGCCAGCAGTTACTCACAAGTTTCCTACGAGCAGTACTTC. Its protein product is CASSYSQVSYEQYF.

V is TRBV10-3 and J is TRBJ1-1, with 8 bases fitting TRBD1. The CDR3 has 14 residues. Germline lookup yields CDR1 ENHRY and CDR2 SYGVKD. J lost 3 bases, V lost 6 bases, and 6 bases had no gene match. This CDR3 is CAIRKTGEDTEAFF. The CDR3 nucleotides are TGTGCCATCAGGAAGACAGGGGAGGACACTGAAGCTTTCTTT.

V and J are TRBV27 and TRBJ2-1; weak D call: TRBD1 (5 bases). The CDR3 consists of 14 residues. Per germline, CDR1 MNHEY and CDR2 SMNVEV (reference sequence). V was pared by 3 bases and J by 5 bases, with 11 bases between. The CDR3 DNA is TGTGCCAGCAGTTTTCAGGGTTCACACAATGAGCAGTTCTTC. Amino acid sequence: CASSFQGSHNEQFF.

The chain joins TRBV25-1 to TRBJ1-1; 7 nucleotides agree with TRBD1. Germline V gives CDR1 MGHDK, CDR2 SYGVNS. The CDR3 spans 18 residues. With V trimmed by 0 bases and J by 6 bases, 16 bases remained unmatched. CDR3: CASSEYILRDSGNAEAFF. CDR3 DNA: TGTGCCAGCAGTGAATATATTCTGCGGGACAGTGGAAACGCTGAAGCTTTCTTT.